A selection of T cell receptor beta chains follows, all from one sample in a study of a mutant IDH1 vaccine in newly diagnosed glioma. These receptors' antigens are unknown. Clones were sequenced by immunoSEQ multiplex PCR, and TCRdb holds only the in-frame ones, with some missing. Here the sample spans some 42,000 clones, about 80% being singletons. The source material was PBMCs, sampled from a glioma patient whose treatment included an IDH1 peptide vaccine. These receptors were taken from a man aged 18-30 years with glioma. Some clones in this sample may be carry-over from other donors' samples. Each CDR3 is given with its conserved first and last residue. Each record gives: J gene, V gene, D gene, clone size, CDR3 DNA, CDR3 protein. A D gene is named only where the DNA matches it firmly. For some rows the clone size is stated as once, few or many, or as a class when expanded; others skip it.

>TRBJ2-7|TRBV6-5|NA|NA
TGTGCCAGCACCGGGGGGCCAGGGGGCTTCTACGAGCAGTACTTC
CASTGGPGGFYEQYF
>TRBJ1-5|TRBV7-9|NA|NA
TGTGCCAGCAGCTTGAGTGCAAGCAATCAGCCCCAGCATTTT
CASSLSASNQPQHF
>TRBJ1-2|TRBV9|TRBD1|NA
TGTGCCAGCAGCCCGAGGGCCGGGACAGCCGCTAACTATGGCTACACCTTC
CASSPRAGTAANYGYTF
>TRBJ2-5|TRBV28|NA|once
TGTGCCAGCAAGCCCGCGGGTGTCGTGGAGACCCAGTACTTC
CASKPAGVVETQYF
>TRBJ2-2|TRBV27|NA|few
TGTGCCAGCAGCTTTACTTCCGGGTCCGGGGAGCTGTTTTTT
CASSFTSGSGELFF
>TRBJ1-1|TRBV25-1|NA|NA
TGTGCCAGCAGTGACTGGGGGGGGTCGTCGGAAGCTTTCTTT
CASSDWGGSSEAFF
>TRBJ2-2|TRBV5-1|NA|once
TGCGCCAGCAGCCAGGGAGGGGGCACCGGGGAGCTGTTTTTT
CASSQGGGTGELFF
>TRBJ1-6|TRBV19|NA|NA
TGTGCCAGTAGTATGGTGGGGGGGAATTCACCCCTCCACTTT
CASSMVGGNSPLHF
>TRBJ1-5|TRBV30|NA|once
TGTGCCTGGAGTGAGGTTGCAAATCAGCCCCAGCATTTT
CAWSEVANQPQHF
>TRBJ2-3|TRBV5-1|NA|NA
TGCGCCAGCAGCTCTGAAAGAGGGGTTGATACGCAGTATTTT
CASSSERGVDTQYF
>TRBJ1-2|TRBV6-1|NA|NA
TGTGCCAGCAGCGGGACGGCCCTAAACTATGGCTACACCTTC
CASSGTALNYGYTF
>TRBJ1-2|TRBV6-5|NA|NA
TGTGCCAGCAGTTACTCGAATAGAGGCGGCTACACCTTC
CASSYSNRGGYTF
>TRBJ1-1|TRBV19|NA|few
TGTGCCAGTACAGGTAACACTGAAGCTTTCTTT
CASTGNTEAFF
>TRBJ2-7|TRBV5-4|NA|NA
TGTGCCAGCAGCTCACCGGGACTCCTCTCCTACGAGCAGTACTTC
CASSSPGLLSYEQYF
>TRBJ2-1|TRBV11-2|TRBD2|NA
TGTGCCAGCAGCCGACTAGCGGGAGGGCTAAGGGGCAATGAGCAGTTCTTC
CASSRLAGGLRGNEQFF
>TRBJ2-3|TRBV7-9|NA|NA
TGTGCCAGCAGCGCTATTCGGGGGCCCTCTAGCACAGATACGCAGTATTTT
CASSAIRGPSSTDTQYF
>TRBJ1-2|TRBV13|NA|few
TGTGCCAGCAGCCCGGAGGGGTGGGTCGGCTACACCTTC
CASSPEGWVGYTF
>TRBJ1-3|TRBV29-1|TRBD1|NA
TGCAGCGTTATCAGGGGGTCCTCTGGAAACACCATATATTTT
CSVIRGSSGNTIYF
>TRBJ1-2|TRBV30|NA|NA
TGTGCCTGGAGTCCTGGGGGGGGGCCGTCTAACTATGGCTACACCTTC
CAWSPGGGPSNYGYTF
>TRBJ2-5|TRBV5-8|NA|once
TGTGCCAGCAGCCCCCTTTCCAGGGGATCGGAGACCCAGTACTTC
CASSPLSRGSETQYF
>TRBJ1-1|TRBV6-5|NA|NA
TGTGCCAGCAGTTACTTCCAGGGTGAAGCTTTCTTT
CASSYFQGEAFF
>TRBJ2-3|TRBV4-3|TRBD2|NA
TGCGCCAGCAGCCAAGAGGTAGCGGGGGGCACAGATACGCAGTATTTT
CASSQEVAGGTDTQYF
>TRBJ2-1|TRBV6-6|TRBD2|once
TGTGCCAGCAGTTACTCGCCTAGCGGGGATGAGCAGTTCTTC
CASSYSPSGDEQFF
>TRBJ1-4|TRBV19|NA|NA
TGTGCCAGTAGTTTGGGTTCGCACAGAAATAATGAAAAACTGTTTTTT
CASSLGSHRNNEKLFF
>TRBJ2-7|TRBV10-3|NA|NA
TGTGCCATCAGACGGAGTGACACCTACGAGCAGTACTTC
CAIRRSDTYEQYF
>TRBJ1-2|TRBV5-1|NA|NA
TGCGCCAGCAGCTTGTCTCGGGTATCTAACTATGGCTACACCTTC
CASSLSRVSNYGYTF
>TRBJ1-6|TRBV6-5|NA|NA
TGTGCCAGCAGTTTCGGGAATTCACCCCTCCACTTT
CASSFGNSPLHF
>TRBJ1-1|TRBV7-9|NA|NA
TGTGCCAGCAGCTTAGAAGGGAACACTGAAGCTTTCTTT
CASSLEGNTEAFF
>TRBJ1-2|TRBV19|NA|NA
TGTGCCAGTAGCACGGGTCACTTGCGCGGCTACACCTTC
CASSTGHLRGYTF
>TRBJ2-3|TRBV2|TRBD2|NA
TGTGCCAGCAGTGAAGCGCGGGGACTAGCGGGAGGGACAGATACGCAGTATTTT
CASSEARGLAGGTDTQYF
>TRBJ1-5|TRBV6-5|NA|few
TGTGCCAGCAGTTTCCGTCCAGGGACCAATCAGCCCCAGCATTTT
CASSFRPGTNQPQHF
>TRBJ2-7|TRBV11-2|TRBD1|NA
TGTGCCAGCAGCTTAGCCTTGGGGGCGGGACAGGTTACGTACGAGCAGTACTTC
CASSLALGAGQVTYEQYF
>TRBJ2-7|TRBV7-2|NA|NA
TGTGCCAGCAGCCCAGGGTGGGGTTGGGAGCAGTACTTC
CASSPGWGWEQYF
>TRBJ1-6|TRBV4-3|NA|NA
TGCGCCAGCAGCCAAGCAGCCAGGGGCAGGAATTCACCCCTCCACTTT
CASSQAARGRNSPLHF
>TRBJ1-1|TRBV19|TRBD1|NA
TGTGCCAGTTGCCGGGGGAGGGGGCGAGATACTGAAGCTTTCTTT
CASCRGRGRDTEAFF
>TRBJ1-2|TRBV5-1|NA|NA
TGCGCCAGCAGCCCACGGGGAGGGGAAGGCGAGGGACCTCCGGTGGGGAGCTATGGCTACACCTTC
CASSPRGGEGEGPPVGSYGYTF
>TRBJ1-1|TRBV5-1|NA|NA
TGCGCCAGCAGTACGGGGTACACTGAAGCTTTCTTT
CASSTGYTEAFF
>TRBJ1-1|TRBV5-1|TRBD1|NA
TGCGCCAGCAGCTCAAGACAGGGGATCACTGAAGCTTTCTTT
CASSSRQGITEAFF
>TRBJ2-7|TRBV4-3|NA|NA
TGCGCCAGCAGCAATGGGCTTGCAAGGGCCAAAGCGGACGAGCAGTACTTC
CASSNGLARAKADEQYF
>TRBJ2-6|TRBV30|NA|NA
TGTGCCTGGAGGGACCCGGTGGGGCGCAAAGCTGGGGCCAACGTCCTGACTTTC
CAWRDPVGRKAGANVLTF
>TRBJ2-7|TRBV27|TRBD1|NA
TGTGCCAGCAGCCACAGGACAGGGGGCTACTACGAGCAGTACTTC
CASSHRTGGYYEQYF
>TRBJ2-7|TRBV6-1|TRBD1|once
TGTGCCAGCAGTGAATCGGCTTACAGGGGTATCCACGAGCAGTACTTC
CASSESAYRGIHEQYF
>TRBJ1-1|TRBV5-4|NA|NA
TGTGCCAGCAGCTTGGCTGAGAACACTGAAGCTTTCTTT
CASSLAENTEAFF
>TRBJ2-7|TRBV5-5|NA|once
TGTGCCAGCAGCTTGGGGAGGACCCCTCGGGAGTACGAGCAGTACTTC
CASSLGRTPREYEQYF
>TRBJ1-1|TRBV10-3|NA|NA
TGTGCCACGACGGACCCTTTGAACACTGAAGCTTTCTTT
CATTDPLNTEAFF
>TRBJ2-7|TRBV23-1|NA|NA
TGCGCCAGCAGTCATAGATGTAAAGGGGTCCACTCCTACGAGCAGTACTTC
CASSHRCKGVHSYEQYF
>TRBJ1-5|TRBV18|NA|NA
TGTGCCAGCTCACCGGCAATCGGCAATCAGCCCCAGCATTTT
CASSPAIGNQPQHF
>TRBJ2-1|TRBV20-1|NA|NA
TGCAGTGCTAGCCGGAACCGGGAGTTCTTC
CSASRNREFF
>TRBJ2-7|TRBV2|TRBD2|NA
TGTGCCAGCAGTTTCCGGACTAGCTCCTACGAGCAGTACTTC
CASSFRTSSYEQYF
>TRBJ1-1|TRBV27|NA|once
TGTGCCAGCAGTCTTACAGGGATTCGCACTGAAGCTTTCTTT
CASSLTGIRTEAFF
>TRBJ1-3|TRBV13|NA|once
TGTGCCAGCAGCTCTACTCCCATGCAGTCGGGAAACACCATATATTTT
CASSSTPMQSGNTIYF
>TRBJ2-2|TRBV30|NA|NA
TGTGCCTGGAGTTTTACTGCGACCGGGGAGCTGTTTTTT
CAWSFTATGELFF
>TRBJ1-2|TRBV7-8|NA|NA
TGTGCCAGCAGCCCCCGTGGGCCCTCGGTCTATGGCTACACCTTC
CASSPRGPSVYGYTF